What follows are 8 T cell receptor beta chains derived from one specimen sequenced in a study of control samples from healthy donors and cancer patients. Repertoires were generated with immunoSEQ multiplex PCR, while TCRdb's copy carries only in-frame clones and drops some. The repertoire holds 150,000 or so clones, with around 94% as singletons. The sequenced sample consisted of blood. The receptors were gathered from a man aged 40-55 years in good health.

The chain joins TRBV9 to TRBJ2-7; tentatively, D is TRBD1 (6 bases). Germline V gene sequence: CDR1 SGDLS, CDR2 YYNGEE. Between the trimmed V and J ends, which lost 3 bases and 2 bases, there was a span of 9 bases. The CDR3 covers 13 residues. CDR3 bases: TGTGCCAGCAGCGGCGACAGGACCTACGAGCAGTACTTC. Translation: CASSGDRTYEQYF. Complete variable domain (other parts from reference TRBV9 and TRBJ2-7): DSGVTQTPKHLITATGQRVTLRCSPRSGDLSVYWYQQSLDQGLQFLIQYYNGEERAKGNILERFSAQQFPDLHSELNLSSLELGDSALYFCASSGDRTYEQYFGPGTRLTVT.

The CDR3 DNA sequence: TGTGCCAGCTGGACTTCTCGGGGGAACATTCAGTACTTC. This encodes CASWTSRGNIQYF. This sequence joins TRBV28 and TRBJ2-4; a possible D gene is TRBD2 (6 bases). CDR3 length: 13 amino acids. The germline V and J ends were trimmed by 8 bases and 7 bases, with 15 bases remaining between them. CDR1 is MDHEN, CDR2 SYDVKM, per germline.

This chain joins TRBV3-1 (or the pseudogene TRBV3-2) and TRBJ1-6, with 9 bases lining up with TRBD1. This CDR3 region has 16 residues. Germline CDR1 and CDR2: LGHDT and YNNKEL (reference sequence). The ends lost 4 bases at V and 5 bases at J; junction bases unmatched: 6. CDR3 residues: CASSLRTGVDNSPLHF. CDR3 DNA: TGTGCCAGCAGCCTAAGGACAGGGGTCGATAATTCACCCCTCCACTTT.

By its share, this clone is medium-sized. The rearrangement joins TRBV4-1 to TRBJ1-1, with 7 bases fitting TRBD1. CDR1 and CDR2 (germline): MGHRA, YSYEKL. V was clipped by 5 bases and J by 2 bases; unmatched bases: 11. The CDR3 is 16 amino acids. The CDR3 region is CASSENTGAANTEAFF. CDR3 DNA sequence: TGCGCCAGCAGCGAGAATACAGGGGCCGCTAACACTGAAGCTTTCTTT.

J is TRBJ2-3 and V is TRBV19; 7 bases align to TRBD2. Germline V gene sequence: CDR1 LNHDA, CDR2 SQIVND (reference sequence). V lost 8 bases to trimming and J lost 6 bases; unmatched junction nucleotides: 11. This CDR3 has 14 amino acids. CDR3 loop: CASALAAIGDTQYF. CDR3 sequence (DNA): TGTGCCAGTGCGCTAGCGGCTATTGGGGATACGCAGTATTTT.

This clone has only a few counts. The chain is built from TRBV6-1 and TRBJ2-1; D perhaps matches TRBD2 (6 bases). From germline, CDR1 is MNHNS and CDR2 SASEGT. V was pared by 0 bases and J by 12 bases, with 9 bases between. The CDR3 runs to 12 residues. Here the CDR3 DNA reads TGTGCCAGCAGTGAAGCGGGGGGTTTGCAGTTCTTC. Translating gives CASSEAGGLQFF.

This chain uses TRBV4-1 with TRBJ1-1, with unresolved D. V lost 3 bases to trimming and J lost 0 bases, with 20 bases between them. The germline V gene encodes CDR1 MGHRA and CDR2 YSYEKL. CDR3 size: 18 residues. The CDR3 coding sequence is TGCGCCAGCAGCCACGGAAACGACCGCGGTAACATGAACACTGAAGCTTTCTTT. It translates to CASSHGNDRGNMNTEAFF.

V gene TRBV7-2 combines with J gene TRBJ1-3; D is uncertain. The length of the CDR3 is 12 residues. CDR1 SGHTA and CDR2 FQGNSA come from the germline V gene. Trimming stripped 5 bases from V and 4 bases from J, with 6 bases between. Here the CDR3 reads CASSKQGNTIYF. For the CDR3, the DNA is TGTGCCAGCAGCAAACAGGGAAACACCATATATTTT.